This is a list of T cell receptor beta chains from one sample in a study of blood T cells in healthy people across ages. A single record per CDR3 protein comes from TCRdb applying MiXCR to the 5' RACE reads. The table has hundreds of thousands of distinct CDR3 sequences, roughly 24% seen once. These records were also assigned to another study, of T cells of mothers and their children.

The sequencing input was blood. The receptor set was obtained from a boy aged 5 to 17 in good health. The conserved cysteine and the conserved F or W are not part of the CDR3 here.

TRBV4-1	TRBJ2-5	ASSQGRGGASGGTTEETQY
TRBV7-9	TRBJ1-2	ASSLQGTPGYT
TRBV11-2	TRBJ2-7	ASSSSGGAVEQY
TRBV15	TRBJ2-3	ATSEGGPTDTQY
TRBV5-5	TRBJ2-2	ASSPTGHKNTGELF
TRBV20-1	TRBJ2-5	SASLRGKKETQY
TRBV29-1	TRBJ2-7	SVAGQGAIYEQY
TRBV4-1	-	ASSEDRQGLTYEQY
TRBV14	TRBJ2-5	ASSSSTAWETQY
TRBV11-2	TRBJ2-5	ATSRSLAGAFGGETQY
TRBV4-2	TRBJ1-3	ASSQERLGRENTIY
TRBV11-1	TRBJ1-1	ASKLRGGGNTEAF
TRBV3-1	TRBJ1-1	ASSKTGVNTEAF
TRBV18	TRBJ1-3	ASSPTGQGYGNTIY
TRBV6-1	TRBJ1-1	ASIRATEAF